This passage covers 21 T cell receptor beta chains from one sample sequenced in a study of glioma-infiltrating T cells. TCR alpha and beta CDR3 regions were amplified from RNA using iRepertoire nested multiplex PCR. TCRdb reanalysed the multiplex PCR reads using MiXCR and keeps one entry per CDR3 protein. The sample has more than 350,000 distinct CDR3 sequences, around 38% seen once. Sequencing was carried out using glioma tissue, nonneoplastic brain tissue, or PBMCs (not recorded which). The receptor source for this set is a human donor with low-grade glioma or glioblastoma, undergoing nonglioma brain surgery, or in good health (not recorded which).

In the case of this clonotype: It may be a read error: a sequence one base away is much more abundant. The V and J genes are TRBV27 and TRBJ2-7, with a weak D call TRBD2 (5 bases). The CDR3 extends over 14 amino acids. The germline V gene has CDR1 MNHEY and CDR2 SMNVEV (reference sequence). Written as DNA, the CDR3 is TGTGCCAGCAGACTGAGCGGATCGGCCAACGACCAGTACTTC. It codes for CASRLSGSANDQYF.

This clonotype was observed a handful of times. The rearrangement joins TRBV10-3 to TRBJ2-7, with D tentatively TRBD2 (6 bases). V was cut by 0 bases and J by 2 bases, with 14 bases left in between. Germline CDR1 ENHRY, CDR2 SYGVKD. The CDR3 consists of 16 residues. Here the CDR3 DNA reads TGTGCCATCAGTGAGTCAGGATTAGCGGCGGCCTACGAGCAGTACTTC. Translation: CAISESGLAAAYEQYF.

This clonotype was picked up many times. The CDR3, as DNA: TGTGCCAGCAGCCACGGGACTACCGGTCGATGGGATACGCAGTATTTT. Amino acids: CASSHGTTGRWDTQYF. V is TRBV6-2 or TRBV6-3 and J is TRBJ2-3; TRBD2 aligns across 7 bases. Germline CDR1 MNHEY, CDR2 SVGEGT. The CDR3 extends over 16 amino acids. V shed 6 bases, J shed 6 bases, and the junction held 15 bases outside the gene matches.

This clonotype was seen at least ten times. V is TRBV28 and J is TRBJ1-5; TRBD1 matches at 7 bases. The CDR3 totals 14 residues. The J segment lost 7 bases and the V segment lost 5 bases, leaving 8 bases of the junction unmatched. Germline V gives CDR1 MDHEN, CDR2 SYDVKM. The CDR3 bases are TGTGCCAGCAGTCCCTGGACAGGATTCCAGCCCCAGCATTTT. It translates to CASSPWTGFQPQHF. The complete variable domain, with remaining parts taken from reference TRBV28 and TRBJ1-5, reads DVKVTQSSRYLVKRTGEKVFLECVQDMDHENMFWYRQDPGLGLRLIYFSYDVKMKEKGDIPEGYSVSREKKERFSLILESASTNQTSMYLCASSPWTGFQPQHFGDGTRLSIL.

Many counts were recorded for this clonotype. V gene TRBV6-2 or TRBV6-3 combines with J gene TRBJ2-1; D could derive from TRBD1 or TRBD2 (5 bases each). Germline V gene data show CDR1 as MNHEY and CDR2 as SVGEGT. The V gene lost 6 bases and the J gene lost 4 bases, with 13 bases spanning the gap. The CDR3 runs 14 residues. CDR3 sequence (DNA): TGTGCCAGCAGACCACCGGGACCGTACAATGAGCAGTTCTTC. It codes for CASRPPGPYNEQFF.

The CDR3 here is CASSLRGGRYTGELFF. In DNA, the CDR3 is TGTGCCAGCAGCCTCCGGGGGGGTAGATACACCGGGGAGCTGTTTTTT. The J gene is TRBJ2-2, the V gene TRBV12-3 or TRBV12-4; 8 bases align to TRBD2. The CDR3 totals 16 residues. After removal of 6 bases from V and 3 bases from J, the junction contained 9 bases not matched to a gene.

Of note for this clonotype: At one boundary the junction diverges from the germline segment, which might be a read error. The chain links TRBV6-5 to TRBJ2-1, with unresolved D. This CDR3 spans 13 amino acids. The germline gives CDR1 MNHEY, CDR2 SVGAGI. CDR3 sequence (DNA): TGCGCCAGCAGTTATTACACTATTAATGAGCAGTTCTTC. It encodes CASSYYTINEQFF.

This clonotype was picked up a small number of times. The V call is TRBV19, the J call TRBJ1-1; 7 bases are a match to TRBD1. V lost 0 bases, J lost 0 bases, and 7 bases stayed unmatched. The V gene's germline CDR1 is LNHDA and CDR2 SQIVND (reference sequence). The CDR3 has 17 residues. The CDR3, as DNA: TGTGCCAGTAGTATAGAGACAAGGGGACAGATGAACACTGAAGCTTTCTTT. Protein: CASSIETRGQMNTEAFF.

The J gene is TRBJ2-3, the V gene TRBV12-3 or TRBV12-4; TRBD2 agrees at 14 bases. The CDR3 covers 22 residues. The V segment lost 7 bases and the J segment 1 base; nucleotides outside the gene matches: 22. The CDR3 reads CASTLGRSSGTSGGRGTDTQYF. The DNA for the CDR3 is TGTGCCAGCACCCTAGGGAGGAGTTCCGGGACTAGCGGGGGTCGGGGCACAGATACGCAGTATTTT.

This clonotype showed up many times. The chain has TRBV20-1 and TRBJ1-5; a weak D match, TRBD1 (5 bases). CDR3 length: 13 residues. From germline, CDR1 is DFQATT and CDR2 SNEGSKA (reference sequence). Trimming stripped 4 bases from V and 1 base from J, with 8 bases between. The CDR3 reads CSAKTASNQPQHF. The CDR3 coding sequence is TGCAGTGCTAAGACAGCAAGCAATCAGCCCCAGCATTTT.

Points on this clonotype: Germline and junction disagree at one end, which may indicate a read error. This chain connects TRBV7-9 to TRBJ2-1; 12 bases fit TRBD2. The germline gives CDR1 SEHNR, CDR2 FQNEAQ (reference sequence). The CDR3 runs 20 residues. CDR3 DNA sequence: TGTGCCAGCAGCTCCCTAGGACTAGCGGGAATACTTAGCTCCTACAATGAGCAATCCTTC. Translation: CASSSLGLAGILSSYNEQSF.

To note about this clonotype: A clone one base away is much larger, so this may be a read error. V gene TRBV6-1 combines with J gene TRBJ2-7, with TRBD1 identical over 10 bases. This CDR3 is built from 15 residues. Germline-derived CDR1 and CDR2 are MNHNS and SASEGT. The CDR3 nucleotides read TGTGCCAGCAAACGCGGGACAGGGGTCCCCTACAAGCAGTACTTC. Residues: CASKRGTGVPYKQYF.

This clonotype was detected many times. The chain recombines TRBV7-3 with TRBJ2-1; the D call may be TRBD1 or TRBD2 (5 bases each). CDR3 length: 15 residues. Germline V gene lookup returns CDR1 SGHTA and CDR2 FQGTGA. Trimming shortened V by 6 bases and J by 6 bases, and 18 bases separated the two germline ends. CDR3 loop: CASSRDHSPGNEQFF. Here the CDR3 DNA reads TGTGCCAGCAGTCGGGACCACTCTCCCGGCAATGAGCAGTTCTTC.

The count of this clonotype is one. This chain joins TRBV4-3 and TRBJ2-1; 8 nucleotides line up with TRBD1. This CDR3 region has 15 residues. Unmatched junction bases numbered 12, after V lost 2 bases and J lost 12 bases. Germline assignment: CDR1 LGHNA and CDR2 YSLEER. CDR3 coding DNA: TGCGCCAGCAGCCAACGAGGACAGGGAAGGATGGTGCAGTTCTTC. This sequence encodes CASSQRGQGRMVQFF.

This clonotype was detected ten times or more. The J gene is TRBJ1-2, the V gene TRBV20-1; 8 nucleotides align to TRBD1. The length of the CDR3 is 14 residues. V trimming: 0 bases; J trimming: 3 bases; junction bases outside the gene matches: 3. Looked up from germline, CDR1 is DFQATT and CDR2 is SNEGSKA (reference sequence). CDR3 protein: CSARDRTGYYGYTF. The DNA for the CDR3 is TGCAGTGCTAGAGATCGGACAGGGTACTATGGCTACACCTTC.

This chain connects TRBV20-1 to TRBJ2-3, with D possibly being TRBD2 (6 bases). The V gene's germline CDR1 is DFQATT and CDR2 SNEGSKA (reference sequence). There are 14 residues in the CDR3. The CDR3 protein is CGARDWTMADTQYF. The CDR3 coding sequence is TGCGGCGCTAGAGATTGGACTATGGCAGATACGCAGTATTTT.

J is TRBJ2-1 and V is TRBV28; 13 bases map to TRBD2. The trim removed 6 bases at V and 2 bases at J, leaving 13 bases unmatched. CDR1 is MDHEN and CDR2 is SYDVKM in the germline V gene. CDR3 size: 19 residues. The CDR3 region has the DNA TGTGCCAGCAGCCACGGACTAGCGGGAGAGGGAGCCCCCTACAATGAGCAGTTCTTC. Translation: CASSHGLAGEGAPYNEQFF.

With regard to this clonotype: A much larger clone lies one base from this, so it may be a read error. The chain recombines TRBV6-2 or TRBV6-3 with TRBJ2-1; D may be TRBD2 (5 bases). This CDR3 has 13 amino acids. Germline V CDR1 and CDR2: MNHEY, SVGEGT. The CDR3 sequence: CARSYTGVHEQFF. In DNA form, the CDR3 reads TGTGCCAGGAGTTACACCGGGGTCCATGAGCAGTTCTTC.

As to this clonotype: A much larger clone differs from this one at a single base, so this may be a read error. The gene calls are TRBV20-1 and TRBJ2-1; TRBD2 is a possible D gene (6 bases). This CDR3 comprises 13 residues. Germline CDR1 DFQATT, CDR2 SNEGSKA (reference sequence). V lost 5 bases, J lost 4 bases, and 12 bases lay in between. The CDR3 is CSASYGTYNEQFF. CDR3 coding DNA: TGCAGTGCTTCCTATGGGACTTACAATGAGCAGTTCTTC.

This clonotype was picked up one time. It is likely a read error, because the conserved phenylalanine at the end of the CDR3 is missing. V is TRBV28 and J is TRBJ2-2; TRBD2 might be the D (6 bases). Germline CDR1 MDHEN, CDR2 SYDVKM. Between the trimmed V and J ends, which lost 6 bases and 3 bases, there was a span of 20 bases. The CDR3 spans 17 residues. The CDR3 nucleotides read TGTGCCAGCAGCCCTAACCCCGGGACGGGGGACACCGGGGAGCTGTTTCTT. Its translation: CASSPNPGTGDTGELFL.

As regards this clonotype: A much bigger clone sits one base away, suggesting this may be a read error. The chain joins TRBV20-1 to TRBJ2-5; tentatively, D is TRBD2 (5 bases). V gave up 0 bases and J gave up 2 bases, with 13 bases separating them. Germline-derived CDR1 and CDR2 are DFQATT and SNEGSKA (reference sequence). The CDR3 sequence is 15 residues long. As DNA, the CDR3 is TGCAGTGCTAGAGAGGAGGTACAGCATCAAGAGACCCAGTACTTC. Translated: CSAREEVQHQETQYF.